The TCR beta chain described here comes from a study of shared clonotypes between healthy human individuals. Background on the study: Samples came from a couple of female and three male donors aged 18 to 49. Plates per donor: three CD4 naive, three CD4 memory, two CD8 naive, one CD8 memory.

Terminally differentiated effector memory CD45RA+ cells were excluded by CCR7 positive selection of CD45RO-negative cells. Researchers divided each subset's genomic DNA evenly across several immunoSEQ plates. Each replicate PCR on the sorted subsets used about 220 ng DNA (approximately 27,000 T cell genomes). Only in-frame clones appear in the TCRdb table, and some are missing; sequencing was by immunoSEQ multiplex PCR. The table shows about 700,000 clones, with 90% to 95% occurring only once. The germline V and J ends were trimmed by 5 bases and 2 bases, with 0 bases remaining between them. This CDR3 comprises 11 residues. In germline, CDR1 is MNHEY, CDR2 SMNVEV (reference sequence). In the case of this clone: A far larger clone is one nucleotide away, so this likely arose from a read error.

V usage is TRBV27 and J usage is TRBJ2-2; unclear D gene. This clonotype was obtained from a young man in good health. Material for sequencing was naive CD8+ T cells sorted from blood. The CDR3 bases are TGTGCCAGCAGTAACACCGGGGAGCTGTTTTTT. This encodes CASSNTGELFF.